A single sample gave rise to the 21 T cell receptor beta chains below, sequenced in a study of spatial heterogeneity in lung cancer. Study conclusions and caveats: The study found that expanded intratumoral alpha and beta TCR counts tracked tumor mutation counts.

Specified time point: sample taken at primary tumor resection. One entry per CDR3 protein, called by TCRdb with MiXCR from the 5' RACE reads. The table shows 17,000 or so distinct CDR3 sequences, with 5% to 8% occurring only once. These receptors have no known antigen. Source: lung tumor tissue, taken at surgery. The receptor source for this set is a male donor with early-stage non-small cell lung cancer.

About this clonotype itself: Because this beta chain is a stray read in a library intended to capture alpha chains, its abundance should not be given much weight. The chain carries TRBV19 and TRBJ1-4; D gene unclear. Germline V gives CDR1 LNHDA, CDR2 SQIVND (reference sequence). This CDR3 is 11 amino acids long. V was clipped by 3 bases and J by 8 bases, with 4 bases between them. CDR3 in amino acids: CASSINEKLFF. CDR3 bases: TGTGCCAGTAGTATCAACGAAAAACTGTTTTTT.

This clonotype was seen a handful of times. Being one base from a much bigger clone, this may be a read error. The library was designed around alpha chains, so this beta chain is a stray read whose abundance carries little weight. This chain connects TRBV12-3 or TRBV12-4 to TRBJ2-1; D is perhaps TRBD2 (6 bases). The CDR3 contains 16 residues. CDR3 region: CASSFDGRGYGNERFF. CDR3 bases: TGTGCCAGCAGTTTCGACGGGAGAGGGTATGGGAATGAGCGGTTCTTC.

Many counts were recorded for this clonotype. Since the library was made to target alpha chains, this beta chain is a stray read and its abundance is not meaningful. The rearrangement joins TRBV28 to TRBJ2-1; D perhaps matches TRBD1 (6 bases). The CDR3 length is 14 residues. Trimming pared 7 bases from V and 6 bases from J, leaving 16 bases between. Germline V CDR1 and CDR2: MDHEN, SYDVKM. CDR3 bases: TGTGCCAGCAACAGGGCGGTGGCCGGCAATGAGCAGTTCTTC. Residues: CASNRAVAGNEQFF. Complete variable domain (other parts from reference TRBV28 and TRBJ2-1): DVKVTQSSRYLVKRTGEKVFLECVQDMDHENMFWYRQDPGLGLRLIYFSYDVKMKEKGDIPEGYSVSREKKERFSLILESASTNQTSMYLCASNRAVAGNEQFFGPGTRLTVL.

This clonotype was recorded many times. The library was built for alpha chains, so this beta chain is an off-target read and its size means little. The chain has TRBV6-2 or TRBV6-3 and TRBJ1-2; TRBD1 aligns across 7 bases. The V and J ends lost 0 bases and 5 bases, in that order; junction bases with no gene match: 6. Germline V CDR1 and CDR2: MNHEY, SVGEGT. The CDR3 spans 15 residues. CDR3 loop: CASSYSTGTGYGYTF. In nucleotides, the CDR3 is TGTGCCAGCAGTTACTCGACAGGGACCGGGTATGGCTACACCTTC.

This clonotype is medium-sized in the sample. A library made for alpha chains picked up this beta chain off target, so its size means little. V is TRBV13 and J is TRBJ2-1, with TRBD2 as a possible D gene (6 bases). The CDR3 consists of 11 residues. Trimming cost V 8 bases and J 12 bases, with 14 bases left between them. Germline loops: CDR1 PRHDT, CDR2 FYEKMQ (reference sequence). This chain's CDR3 is CASGLAAGQFF. The DNA for the CDR3 is TGTGCCAGCGGTTTAGCGGCTGGGCAGTTCTTC.

This clonotype is termed medium-sized. This beta chain is an unintended read in a library built for alpha chains; its size means little. The rearrangement links TRBV12-3 or TRBV12-4 to TRBJ2-7, with D possibly TRBD1 on 6 matching bases. The V end lost 7 bases, the J end lost 1 base, and 11 bases lay between the germline ends. CDR3 length equals 13 residues. CDR3 protein: CASKSGESYEQYF. The CDR3 DNA is TGTGCCAGCAAGTCAGGGGAGTCCTACGAGCAGTACTTC.

This clonotype was seen repeatedly, ten times or more. This beta chain is an unintended read in a library built for alpha chains; its size means little. Here the CDR3 DNA reads TGTGCCAGCAGCTCCGAGAGCGGCTACGAGCAGTACTTC. It yields the protein CASSSESGYEQYF. The chain couples TRBV7-2 to TRBJ2-7; perhaps TRBD2 as D (5 bases). The CDR3 runs to 13 residues. The germline V gene encodes CDR1 SGHTA and CDR2 FQGNSA. V was shortened by 4 bases and J by 3 bases, with 10 bases between the two germline ends.

Regarding this clonotype: This beta chain appears as a stray read in a library generated for alpha chains; its size is not informative. The chain is built from TRBV6-6 and TRBJ2-1, with 12 bases that match TRBD2. The V gene end was trimmed by 6 bases and the J gene end by 0 bases; junction bases not matched to a gene: 3. Per the germline V gene, CDR1 is MNHNY and CDR2 is SVGAGI (reference sequence). The CDR3 length is 16 residues. DNA of the CDR3: TGTGCCAGCAGCCCGACTAGCGGGAGCTCCTACAATGAGCAGTTCTTC. It codes for CASSPTSGSSYNEQFF.

This clonotype has ten or more counts. This beta chain appears as a stray read in a library generated for alpha chains; its size is not informative. Written as DNA, the CDR3 is TGTGCCAGCAGCGTTAAAGGGCCGCCGGATGAAGCTTTCTTT. This sequence encodes CASSVKGPPDEAFF. This chain connects TRBV25-1 to TRBJ1-1; D unclear. Germline V gene data show CDR1 as MGHDK and CDR2 as SYGVNS. The CDR3 is 14 amino acids. Between the trimmed V and J ends, which lost 6 bases and 7 bases, there was a span of 18 bases.

This clonotype is labeled as medium-sized (0.01 to 0.1%). Being off target in a library aimed at alpha chains, this beta chain has a size of little meaning. V usage is TRBV20-1 and J usage is TRBJ2-3; 9 bases map to TRBD2. Germline loops: CDR1 DFQATT, CDR2 SNEGSKA (reference sequence). The CDR3 extends over 14 amino acids. The trim removed 7 bases at V and 1 base at J, leaving 6 bases unmatched. The CDR3 sequence: CSVPQRGGTDTQYF. The CDR3 DNA is TGCAGTGTTCCCCAGCGGGGGGGCACAGATACGCAGTATTTT.

This clonotype was seen at least ten times. This beta chain is a stray sequence in a library constructed for alpha chains; its clone size is not meaningful. The chain joins TRBV7-9 to TRBJ1-5; D call uncertain. The V end was cut by 5 bases, the J end by 6 bases, with 11 bases between. The CDR3 is 13 amino acids. Germline CDR1 SEHNR, CDR2 FQNEAQ (reference sequence). CDR3 nucleotide sequence: TGTGCCAGCAGCCCGGGTCTCGGTCAGCCCCAGCATTTT. It is translated as CASSPGLGQPQHF.

In the case of this clonotype: This beta chain is off target for a library built for alpha chains, so its abundance means little. J is TRBJ1-3 and V is TRBV10-3, with D possibly being TRBD1 (5 bases). Germline assignment: CDR1 ENHRY and CDR2 SYGVKD. This CDR3 region has 18 residues. V was clipped by 10 bases and J by 2 bases, with 27 bases between them. The CDR3 sequence is CANRPHEVGTIAGNTIYF. CDR3 DNA sequence: TGTGCCAACCGACCCCATGAGGTGGGGACTATAGCTGGAAACACCATATATTTT.

This clonotype has a count of ten or more. This beta chain is an unintended read in a library built for alpha chains; its size means little. CDR3 amino acids: CASSRGQGLGYTF. CDR3 in DNA: TGTGCCAGCAGCCGGGGACAGGGGCTTGGCTACACCTTC. V gene TRBV7-2 combines with J gene TRBJ1-2, with 10 bases that match TRBD1. CDR1 is SGHTA and CDR2 is FQGNSA in the germline V gene. The CDR3 is 13 residues long. V lost 5 bases to trimming and J lost 7 bases; unmatched junction nucleotides: 4.

This clonotype was counted a few times. This beta chain is an off-target read within a library intended for alpha chains, so its frequency means little. This chain connects TRBV2 to TRBJ1-3, with D maybe TRBD1 (5 bases). The CDR3 contains 14 residues. Germline values: CDR1 SNHLY, CDR2 FYNNEI. The V and J ends lost 4 bases and 0 bases respectively, with 7 bases between them. CDR3 sequence reads: CASSVDSSGNTIYF. The CDR3 DNA reads as TGTGCCAGCAGTGTCGACAGCTCTGGAAACACCATATATTTT.

This clonotype was recorded at least ten times. This beta chain appears as a stray read in a library generated for alpha chains; its size is not informative. The chain is built from TRBV28 and TRBJ2-7; D is ambiguous. Germline CDR1 is MDHEN and CDR2 is SYDVKM. The CDR3 is 12 amino acids. V was cut by 6 bases and J by 2 bases, with 8 bases left in between. Here the CDR3 reads CASSSRTYEQYF. Here the CDR3 DNA reads TGTGCCAGCAGCTCCCGCACCTACGAGCAGTACTTC.

Ten or more counts support this clonotype. For a library built for alpha chains, this beta chain is a stray read; little rests on its size. This rearrangement joins TRBV5-1 to TRBJ2-5; D might be TRBD2 (6 bases). The germline V gene encodes CDR1 SGHRS and CDR2 YFSETQ. This CDR3 is 11 amino acids long. V gave up 4 bases and J gave up 5 bases, with 6 bases separating them. CDR3: CASSGGETQYF. In DNA, the CDR3 is TGCGCCAGCAGCGGGGGGGAGACCCAGTACTTC.

This clonotype was counted at least ten times. This beta chain turned up in a library designed for alpha chains; as an off-target read, its abundance says little. This chain links TRBV4-3 with TRBJ1-2, with 8 bases that match TRBD1. This CDR3 has 13 residues. Losses at the gene ends were 6 bases for V and 6 bases for J; bases not matched to a gene: 6. Looked up from germline, CDR1 is LGHNA and CDR2 is YSLEER. CDR3 in amino acids: CASSRTGRDGYTF. CDR3 coding DNA: TGCGCCAGCAGTCGGACAGGGCGAGATGGCTACACCTTC.

This clonotype was detected only a few times. The library was built for alpha chains, so this beta chain is an off-target read and its size means little. The chain has TRBV19 and TRBJ1-5; no clear D gene. The CDR3 spans 14 residues. The germline gives CDR1 LNHDA, CDR2 SQIVND (reference sequence). Trimming shortened V by 3 bases and J by 5 bases, and 11 bases separated the two germline ends. CDR3 sequence: CASSIVAADQPQHF. In DNA form, the CDR3 reads TGTGCCAGTAGTATCGTAGCCGCGGATCAGCCCCAGCATTTT.

This clonotype was counted at least ten times. This beta chain is an off-target read within a library intended for alpha chains, so its frequency means little. The CDR3 loop reads CASTVDILYGYTF. CDR3 DNA sequence: TGTGCCAGCACTGTGGACATCCTCTATGGCTACACCTTC. The V and J genes are TRBV7-9 and TRBJ1-2; D may be TRBD1 (5 bases). Germline CDR1 and CDR2: SEHNR and FQNEAQ (reference sequence). V was trimmed by 7 bases and J by 4 bases, leaving 13 bases between them. This CDR3 contains 13 residues.

In this sample, this clonotype turned up many times. Little can be read into the size of this beta chain, an off-target read in a library designed for alpha chains. This rearrangement joins TRBV3-1 to TRBJ2-2, with 7 positions matching TRBD1. There are 14 residues in the CDR3. CDR1 LGHDT and CDR2 YNNKEL come from the germline V gene (reference sequence). V lost 5 bases and J lost 0; bases outside the gene matches: 0. For the CDR3, the DNA is TGTGCCAGCAGCGGGACAGCGAACACCGGGGAGCTGTTTTTT. Protein: CASSGTANTGELFF.

This clonotype was counted many times. The library was designed around alpha chains, so this beta chain is a stray read whose abundance carries little weight. The rearrangement links TRBV11-1 to TRBJ1-1, with D possibly being TRBD1 (6 bases). Per germline, CDR1 SGHAT and CDR2 FQDESV (reference sequence). V lost 2 bases and J 3 bases, leaving 7 bases between the germline ends. The length of the CDR3 is 13 residues. The CDR3 region has the DNA TGTGCCAGCAGCTTATCAGGGGACACTGAAGCTTTCTTT. This sequence encodes CASSLSGDTEAFF. The whole variable domain, filled in from reference TRBV11-1 and TRBJ1-1, reads EAEVAQSPRYKITEKSQAVAFWCDPISGHATLYWYRQILGQGPELLVQFQDESVVDDSQLPKDRFSAERLKGVDSTLKIQPAELGDSAMYLCASSLSGDTEAFFGQGTRLTVV.